This TCR beta chain is from a study of blood T cells in healthy people across ages. About this clonotype itself: Its antigen is undetermined.

This CDR3 is 14 amino acids long. Primers used in a second PCR of roughly 6 to 12 cycles were a sample-barcoded 5' primer and a J-beta primer mix. TCRdb redid the calling of the 5' RACE reads with MiXCR, one entry per CDR3 protein. Altogether roughly 900,000 distinct CDR3 sequences are present, roughly 48% being singletons, with the ten largest covering roughly 13%. Study outcomes and limitations: Researchers deemed the diversity estimates from one million T cells underestimates.

Each sample had at least 6.5 million PBMCs isolated. The source is a man aged 25 to 45 in good health. The chain combines TRBV21-1 with TRBJ2-7; the table assigns TRBD1, which was not confirmed against the DNA. TRBV21-1 is an annotated pseudogene. Sequenced: blood. The CDR3, as DNA: TGTGCCAGCAGCAGCCGGGAACAAGCCTACGAGCAGTACTTC. This sequence encodes CASSSREQAYEQYF.